This is a list of T cell receptor beta chains from one sample in a study of CD8+ T cells in alopecia areata. The method was immunoSEQ multiplex PCR; TCRdb's version includes in-frame clones alone and lacks a portion of them. The sample lists 110,000 or so clones; roughly 63% were seen once. The sequences come from CD8+ T cells sorted from blood, collected at week 4, from a patient treated with tofacitinib. The origin of the receptors is a human donor with alopecia areata. Both conserved end residues are part of each CDR3. D genes are given only for firm matches. The size of a clone is reported for some rows only, either as once, few or many, or as a class for expanded clones.

clone size,J gene,V gene,D gene,CDR3 protein,CDR3 DNA
-,TRBJ2-1,TRBV18,-,CASSPRESSYNEQFF,TGTGCCAGCTCACCAAGGGAGAGCTCCTACAATGAGCAGTTCTTC
-,TRBJ2-7,TRBV9,-,CASSVGGSVIYEQYF,TGTGCCAGCAGCGTAGGAGGGAGTGTAATCTACGAGCAGTACTTC
few,TRBJ1-4,TRBV6-6,-,CASSLQGFSEKLFF,TGTGCCAGCAGTTTACAGGGCTTTAGCGAAAAACTGTTTTTT
-,TRBJ2-2,TRBV5-6,TRBD2,CASSLLTGLEGGELFF,TGTGCCAGCAGCCTGCTCACGGGACTAGAGGGCGGGGAGCTGTTTTTT
-,TRBJ1-6,TRBV4-1,TRBD1,CASSQDPGQVYGNSPLHF,TGCGCCAGCAGCCAAGACCCGGGACAGGTGTACGGAAATTCACCCCTCCACTTT
-,TRBJ2-7,TRBV25-1,-,CASSEPGVF,TGTGCCAGCAGTGAACCGGGTGTCTTC
few,TRBJ2-2,TRBV9,-,CASSVSKYELFF,TGTGCCAGCAGCGTATCTAAGTATGAGCTGTTTTTT
few,TRBJ2-2,TRBV5-1,TRBD2,CASSLPSGLNTGELFF,TGCGCCAGCAGCTTGCCTAGCGGGTTGAACACCGGGGAGCTGTTTTTT
-,TRBJ1-2,TRBV25-1,TRBD1,CASSGQGTYGYTF,TGTGCCAGCAGTGGACAGGGGACCTATGGCTACACCTTC
-,TRBJ2-1,TRBV30,-,CAWSPEGYEQFF,TGTGCCTGGTCCCCAGAGGGCTATGAGCAGTTCTTC
-,TRBJ2-1,TRBV4-1,TRBD1,CASSPLGQGAPHSYNEQFF,TGCGCCAGCAGCCCCCTGGGACAGGGGGCTCCTCACTCCTACAATGAGCAGTTCTTC
-,TRBJ1-2,TRBV23-1,-,CASSRRGFREYTF,TGCGCCAGCAGTCGCAGAGGGTTTCGCGAGTACACCTTC
few,TRBJ1-6,TRBV30,-,CAWSVLGYNSPLHF,TGTGCCTGGAGTGTACTAGGGTATAATTCACCCCTCCACTTT
-,TRBJ2-7,TRBV7-9,TRBD1,CASSFSDRASYEQYF,TGTGCCAGCAGCTTCAGTGACAGGGCGTCGTACGAGCAGTACTTC
few,TRBJ2-7,TRBV2,TRBD2,CASRRLAGGSYEQYF,TGTGCCAGCAGGCGTCTAGCGGGGGGATCCTACGAGCAGTACTTC
once,TRBJ2-1,TRBV6-5,TRBD2,CASSYSLAGEIEQFF,TGTGCCAGCAGTTACTCCCTAGCGGGGGAAATTGAGCAGTTCTTC
-,TRBJ2-7,TRBV13,TRBD1,CASSSSDRENEQYF,TGTGCCAGCAGCTCTTCGGACAGGGAAAACGAGCAGTACTTC
-,TRBJ2-7,TRBV29-1,-,CSVRQEGIEQYF,TGCAGCGTTCGGCAGGAGGGGATCGAGCAGTACTTC
once,TRBJ2-7,TRBV7-9,-,CASSLAGSFYEQYF,TGTGCCAGCAGCTTAGCGGGCAGCTTCTACGAGCAGTACTTC
few,TRBJ1-6,TRBV27,-,CASSPGLQGSPLHF,TGTGCCAGCAGTCCAGGGTTACAAGGATCACCCCTCCACTTT
-,TRBJ1-2,TRBV6-5,TRBD1,CAIRGQGAYGYTF,TGTGCCATCAGAGGACAGGGGGCTTATGGCTACACCTTC
few,TRBJ2-7,TRBV7-9,-,CASSLAAKLPYEQYF,TGTGCCAGCAGCTTGGCGGCCAAACTACCCTACGAGCAGTACTTC